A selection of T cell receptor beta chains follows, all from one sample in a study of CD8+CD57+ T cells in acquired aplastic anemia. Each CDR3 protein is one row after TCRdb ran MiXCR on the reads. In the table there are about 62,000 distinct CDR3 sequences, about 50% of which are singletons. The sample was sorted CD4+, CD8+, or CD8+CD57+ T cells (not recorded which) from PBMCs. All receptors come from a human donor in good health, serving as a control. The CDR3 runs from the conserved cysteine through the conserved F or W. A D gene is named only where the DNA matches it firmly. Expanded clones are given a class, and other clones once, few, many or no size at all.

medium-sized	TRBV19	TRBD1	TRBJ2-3	CASKRTGASLDTQYF	TGTGCCAGTAAGAGGACAGGGGCCAGTCTGGATACGCAGTATTTT
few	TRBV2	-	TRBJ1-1	CASSLREIEAFF	TGTGCCAGCAGTTTGAGGGAGATTGAAGCTTTCTTT
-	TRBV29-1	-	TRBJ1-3	CSVGGANSGNTIYF	TGCAGCGTGGGGGGGGCGAACTCTGGAAACACCATATATTTT
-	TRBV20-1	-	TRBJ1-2	CSATPDRGYTF	TGCAGTGCTACCCCCGATAGGGGCTACACCTTC
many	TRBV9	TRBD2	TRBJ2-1	CASSVAPGLANGVGEQFF	TGTGCCAGCAGCGTAGCTCCTGGACTAGCGAACGGGGTCGGTGAGCAGTTCTTC
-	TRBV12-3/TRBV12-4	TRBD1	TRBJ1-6	CASSMGQGNSPLHF	TGTGCCAGCAGCATGGGACAGGGAAATTCACCCCTCCACTTT
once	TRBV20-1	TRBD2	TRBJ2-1	CSASPRASGRYNEQFF	TGCAGTGCCAGCCCTCGGGCTAGCGGGAGGTACAATGAGCAGTTCTTC
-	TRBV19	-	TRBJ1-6	CASSSALGQRYSPLHF	TGTGCCAGTAGTAGTGCTCTCGGACAGAGATATTCACCCCTCCACTTT
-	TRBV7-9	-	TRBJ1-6	CASSLGGTGSPLHF	TGTGCCAGCAGCTTAGGAGGGACTGGTTCACCCCTCCACTTT
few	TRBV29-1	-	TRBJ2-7	CSAPGTGAVGEQYF	TGCAGCGCTCCCGGGACGGGGGCCGTTGGCGAGCAGTACTTC
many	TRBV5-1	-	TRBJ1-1	CASSLSQGSGTEAFF	TGCGCCAGCAGCTTATCCCAGGGATCGGGCACTGAAGCTTTCTTT
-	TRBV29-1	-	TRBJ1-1	CSVEPQLNTEAFF	TGCAGCGTTGAACCCCAATTGAACACTGAAGCTTTCTTT
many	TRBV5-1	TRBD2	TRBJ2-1	CASSLLADSSYNEQFF	TGCGCCAGCAGCTTGCTAGCGGATAGCTCCTACAATGAGCAGTTCTTC
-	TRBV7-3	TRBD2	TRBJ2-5	CARVGTTQETQYF	TGTGCTAGAGTTGGGACTACCCAAGAGACCCAGTACTTC
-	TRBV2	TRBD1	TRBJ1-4	CAAGQGYEKLFF	TGTGCCGCAGGACAGGGGTATGAAAAACTGTTTTTT
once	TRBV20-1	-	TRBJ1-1	CSAPGSSDTEAFF	TGCAGTGCTCCGGGCAGCTCAGACACTGAAGCTTTCTTT
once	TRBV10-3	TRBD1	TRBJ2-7	CAISARPRGLSLHEQYF	TGTGCCATCAGTGCTAGGCCTAGGGGGCTCTCCCTCCACGAGCAGTACTTC
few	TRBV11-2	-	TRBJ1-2	CASSLVSQGYGYTF	TGTGCCAGCAGCTTAGTTAGCCAAGGCTATGGCTACACCTTC
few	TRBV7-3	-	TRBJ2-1	CASSLGLNNEQFF	TGTGCCAGCAGCTTAGGACTAAACAATGAGCAGTTCTTC